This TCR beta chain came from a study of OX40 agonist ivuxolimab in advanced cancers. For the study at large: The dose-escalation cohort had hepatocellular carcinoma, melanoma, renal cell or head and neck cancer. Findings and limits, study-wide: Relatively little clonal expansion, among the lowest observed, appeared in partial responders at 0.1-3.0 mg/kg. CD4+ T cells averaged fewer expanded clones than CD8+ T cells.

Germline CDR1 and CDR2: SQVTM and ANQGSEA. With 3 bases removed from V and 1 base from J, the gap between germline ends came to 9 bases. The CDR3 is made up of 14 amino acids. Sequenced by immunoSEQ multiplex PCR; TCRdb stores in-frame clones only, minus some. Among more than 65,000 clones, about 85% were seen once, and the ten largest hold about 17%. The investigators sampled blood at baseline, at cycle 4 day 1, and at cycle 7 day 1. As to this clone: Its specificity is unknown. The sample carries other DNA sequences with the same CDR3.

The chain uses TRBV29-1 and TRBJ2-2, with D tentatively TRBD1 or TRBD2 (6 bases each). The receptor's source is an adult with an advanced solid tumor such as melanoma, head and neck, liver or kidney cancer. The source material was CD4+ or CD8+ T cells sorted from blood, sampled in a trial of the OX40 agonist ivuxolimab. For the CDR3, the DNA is TGCAGCGTTGAGGGGGGCCTGAACACCGGGGAGCTGTTTTTT. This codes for CSVEGGLNTGELFF.